This T cell receptor (beta chain) was identified during a study of Graves' ophthalmopathy and Graves' hyperthyroidism. Overall study findings and caveats: Most expanded clonotypes in thyroid above 0.001 frequency also showed up in blood. The model predicted ophthalmopathy progression with over 60% sensitivity and around 72% specificity.

RNA transcripts served as template for amplifying TCR beta CDR3 sequences. HTBI-primed first-round RT-PCR preceded second-round multiplex PCR. A single record per CDR3 protein comes from TCRdb applying MiXCR to the multiplex PCR reads. Here the sample spans hundreds of thousands of distinct CDR3 sequences, over 20% being singletons. Worth noting for this clonotype: Its antigen is still unknown.

This CDR3 comprises 15 residues. V shed 0 bases and J shed 7 bases, with 12 bases lying between them. Germline loops: CDR1 LGHDT, CDR2 YNNKEL (reference sequence). The receptor comes from a woman aged 18-29 years with stable Graves' hyperthyroidism. Some clones in this sample may be carry-over from other donors' samples. Sequencing was performed on peripheral blood. This sequence joins TRBV3-1 and TRBJ2-2; either TRBD1 or TRBD2 may fit D (5 bases each). CDR3 coding DNA: TGTGCCAGCAGCCAAGAGAGGGGATACGACGGGGAGCTGTTTTTT. Translated, it gives CASSQERGYDGELFF.